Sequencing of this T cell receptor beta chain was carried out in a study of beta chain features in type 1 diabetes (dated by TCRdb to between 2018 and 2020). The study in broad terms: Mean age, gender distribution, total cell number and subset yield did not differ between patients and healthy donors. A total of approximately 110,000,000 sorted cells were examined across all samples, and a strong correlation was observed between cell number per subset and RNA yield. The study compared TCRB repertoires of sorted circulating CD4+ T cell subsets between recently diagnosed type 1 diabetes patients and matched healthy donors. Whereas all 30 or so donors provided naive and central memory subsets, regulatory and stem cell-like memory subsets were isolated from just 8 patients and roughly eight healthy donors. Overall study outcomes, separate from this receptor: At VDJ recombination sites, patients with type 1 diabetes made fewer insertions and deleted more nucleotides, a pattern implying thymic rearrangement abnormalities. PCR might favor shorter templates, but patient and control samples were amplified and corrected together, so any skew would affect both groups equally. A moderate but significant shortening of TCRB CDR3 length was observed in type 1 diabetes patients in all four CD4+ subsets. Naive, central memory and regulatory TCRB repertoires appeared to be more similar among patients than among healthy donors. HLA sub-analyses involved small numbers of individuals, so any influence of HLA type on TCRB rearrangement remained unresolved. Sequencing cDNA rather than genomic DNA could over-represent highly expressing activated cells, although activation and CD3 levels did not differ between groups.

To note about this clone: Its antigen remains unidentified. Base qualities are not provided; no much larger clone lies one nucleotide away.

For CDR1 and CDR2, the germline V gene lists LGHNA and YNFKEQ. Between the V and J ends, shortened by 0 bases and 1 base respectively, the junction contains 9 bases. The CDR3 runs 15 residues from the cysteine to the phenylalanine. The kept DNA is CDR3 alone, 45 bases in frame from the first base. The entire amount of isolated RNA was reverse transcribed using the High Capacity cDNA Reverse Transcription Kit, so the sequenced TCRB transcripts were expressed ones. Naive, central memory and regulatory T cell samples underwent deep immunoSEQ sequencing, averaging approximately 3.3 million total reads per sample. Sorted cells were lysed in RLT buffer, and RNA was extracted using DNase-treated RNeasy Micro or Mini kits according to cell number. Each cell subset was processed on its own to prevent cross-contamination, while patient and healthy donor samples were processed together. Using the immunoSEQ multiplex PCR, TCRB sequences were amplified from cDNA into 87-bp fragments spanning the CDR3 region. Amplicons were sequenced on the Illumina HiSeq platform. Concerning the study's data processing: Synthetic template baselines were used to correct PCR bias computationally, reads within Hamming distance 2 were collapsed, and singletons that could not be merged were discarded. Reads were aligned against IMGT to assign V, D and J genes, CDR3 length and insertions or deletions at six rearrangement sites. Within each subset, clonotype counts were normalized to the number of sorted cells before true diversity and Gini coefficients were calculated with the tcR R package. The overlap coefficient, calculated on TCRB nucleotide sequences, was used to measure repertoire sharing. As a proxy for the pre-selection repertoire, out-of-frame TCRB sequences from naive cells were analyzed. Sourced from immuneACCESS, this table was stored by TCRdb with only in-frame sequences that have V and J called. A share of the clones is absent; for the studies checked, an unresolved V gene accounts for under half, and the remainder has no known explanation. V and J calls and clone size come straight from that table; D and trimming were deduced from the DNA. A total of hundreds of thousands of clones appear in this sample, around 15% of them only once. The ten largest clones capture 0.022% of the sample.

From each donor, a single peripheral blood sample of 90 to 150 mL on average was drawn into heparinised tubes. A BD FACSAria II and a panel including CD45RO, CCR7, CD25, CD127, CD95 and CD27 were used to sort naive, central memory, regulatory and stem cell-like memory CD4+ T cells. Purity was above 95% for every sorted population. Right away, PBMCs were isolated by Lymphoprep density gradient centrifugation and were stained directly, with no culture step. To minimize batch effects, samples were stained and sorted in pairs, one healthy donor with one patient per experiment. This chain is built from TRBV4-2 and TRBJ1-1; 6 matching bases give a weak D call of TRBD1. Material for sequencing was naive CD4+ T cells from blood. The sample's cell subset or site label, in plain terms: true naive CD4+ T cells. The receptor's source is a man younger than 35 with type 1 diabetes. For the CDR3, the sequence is CASSQEGHPNTEAFF. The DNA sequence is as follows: TGTGCCAGCAGCCAAGAGGGACACCCGAACACTGAAGCTTTCTTT.